This T cell receptor beta chain was documented in a study of beta chain features in type 1 diabetes. In its sample, this clone was seen a few times. The antigen remains unidentified. General observations from the study: All four CD4+ subsets from Type 1 diabetes patients carried moderately but significantly shorter TCRB CDR3s. Across patients, naive, central memory and Treg TCRB repertoires exhibited apparently greater similarity than was observed across healthy donors.

What was sequenced were expressed TCRB transcripts, since all of the isolated RNA had been reverse transcribed. Measured with immunoSEQ multiplex PCR; TCRdb has only the in-frame clones, and not every one. The data contain about 210,000 clones, around 9.9% of them singletons. This CDR3 contains 17 residues. V gave up 4 bases and J gave up 7 bases; unmatched junction bases: 16. Per germline, CDR1 GTSNPN and CDR2 SVGIG (reference sequence). The origin of this receptor is a man younger than 35 in good health. The chain recombines TRBV30 with TRBJ2-5; TRBD2 matches 12 bases. The material sequenced was central memory CD4+ T cells from blood. CDR3 in DNA: TGTGCCTGGAACCGCAGAGCTAGCGGGAGGGCCCCTAGGACCCAGTACTTC. This translates into CAWNRRASGRAPRTQYF.